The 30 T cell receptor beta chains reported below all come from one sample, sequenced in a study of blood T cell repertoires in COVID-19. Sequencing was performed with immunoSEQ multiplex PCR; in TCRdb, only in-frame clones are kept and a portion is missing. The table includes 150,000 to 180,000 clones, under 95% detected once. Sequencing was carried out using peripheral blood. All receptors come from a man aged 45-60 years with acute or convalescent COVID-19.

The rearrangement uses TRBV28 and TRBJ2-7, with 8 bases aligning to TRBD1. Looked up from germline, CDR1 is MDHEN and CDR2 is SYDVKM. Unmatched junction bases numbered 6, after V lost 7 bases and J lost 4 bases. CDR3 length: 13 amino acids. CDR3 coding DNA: TGTGCCAGCACTCGCAGGGGGCGTTACGAGCAGTACGTC. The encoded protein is CASTRRGRYEQYV.

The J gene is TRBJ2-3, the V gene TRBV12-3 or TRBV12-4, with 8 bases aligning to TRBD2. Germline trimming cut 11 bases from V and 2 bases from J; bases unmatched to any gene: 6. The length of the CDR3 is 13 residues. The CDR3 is CAGSSGLTDTQYF. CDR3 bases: TGTGCCGGTTCTAGCGGGCTCACAGATACGCAGTATTTT.

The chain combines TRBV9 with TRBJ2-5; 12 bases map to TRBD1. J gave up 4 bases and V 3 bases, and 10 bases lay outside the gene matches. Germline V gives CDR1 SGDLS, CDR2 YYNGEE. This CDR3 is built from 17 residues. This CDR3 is CASSAYGTGGTGETQYF. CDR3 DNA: TGTGCCAGCAGCGCCTACGGGACAGGGGGCACGGGAGAGACCCAGTACTTC.

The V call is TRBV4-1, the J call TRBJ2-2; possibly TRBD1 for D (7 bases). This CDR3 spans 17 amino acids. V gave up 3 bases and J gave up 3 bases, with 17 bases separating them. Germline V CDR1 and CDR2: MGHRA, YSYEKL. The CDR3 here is CASSQQAGRGDTGELFF. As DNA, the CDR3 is TGCGCCAGCAGCCAGCAGGCGGGCAGGGGGGACACCGGGGAGCTGTTTTTT.

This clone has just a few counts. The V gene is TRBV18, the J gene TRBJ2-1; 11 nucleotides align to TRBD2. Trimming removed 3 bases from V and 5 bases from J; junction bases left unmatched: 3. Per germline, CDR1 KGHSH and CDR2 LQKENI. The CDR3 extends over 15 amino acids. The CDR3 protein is CASSPGTSGNNEQFF. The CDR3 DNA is TGTGCCAGCTCACCCGGGACTAGCGGAAACAATGAGCAGTTCTTC.

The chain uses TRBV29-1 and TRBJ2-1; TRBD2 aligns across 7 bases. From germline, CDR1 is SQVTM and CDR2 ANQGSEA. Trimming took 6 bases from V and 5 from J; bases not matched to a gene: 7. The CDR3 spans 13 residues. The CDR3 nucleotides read TGCAGCGTCGTACCTAGCGGACACAATGAGCAGTTCTTC. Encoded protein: CSVVPSGHNEQFF.

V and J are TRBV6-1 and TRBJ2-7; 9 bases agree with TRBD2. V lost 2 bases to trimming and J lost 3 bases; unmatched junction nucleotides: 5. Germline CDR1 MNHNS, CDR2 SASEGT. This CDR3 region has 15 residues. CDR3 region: CASSELREGLYEQYF. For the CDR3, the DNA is TGTGCCAGCAGTGAATTGCGGGAGGGCCTCTACGAGCAGTACTTC.

The CDR3 DNA reads as TGTGCCACCAGTGAATCCAGGGGCTCCTACAATGAGCAGTTCTTC. This codes for CATSESRGSYNEQFF. This chain connects TRBV24-1 to TRBJ2-1, with D possibly matching TRBD1 (6 bases). The CDR3 loop spans 15 amino acids. Deletions cut 4 bases from V and 0 bases from J, with 9 bases between. Germline V CDR1 and CDR2: KGHDR, SFDVKD.

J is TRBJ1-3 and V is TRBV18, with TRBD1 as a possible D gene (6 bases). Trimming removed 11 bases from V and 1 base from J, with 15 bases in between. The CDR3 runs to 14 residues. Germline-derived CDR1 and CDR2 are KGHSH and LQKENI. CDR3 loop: CAGAGGSSGNTIYF. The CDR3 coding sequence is TGTGCCGGCGCGGGGGGCAGTTCTGGAAACACCATATATTTT. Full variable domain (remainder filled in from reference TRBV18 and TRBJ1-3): NAGVMQNPRHLVRRRGQEARLRCSPMKGHSHVYWYRQLPEEGLKFMVYLQKENIIDESGMPKERFSAEFPKEGPSILRIQQVVRGDSAAYFCAGAGGSSGNTIYFGEGSWLTVV.

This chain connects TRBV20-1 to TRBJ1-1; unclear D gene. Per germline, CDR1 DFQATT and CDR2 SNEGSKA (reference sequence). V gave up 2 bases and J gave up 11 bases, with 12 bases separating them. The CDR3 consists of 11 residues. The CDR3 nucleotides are TGCAGTGCTAGACAGAGCGGTTTGGCTTTCTTT. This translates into CSARQSGLAFF.

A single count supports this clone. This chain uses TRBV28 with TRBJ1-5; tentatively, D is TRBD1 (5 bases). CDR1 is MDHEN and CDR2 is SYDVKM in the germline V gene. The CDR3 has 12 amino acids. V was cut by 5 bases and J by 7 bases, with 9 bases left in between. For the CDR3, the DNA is TGTGCCAGCAGTCCAGCAGGGCAGCCCCAGCATTTT. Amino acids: CASSPAGQPQHF.

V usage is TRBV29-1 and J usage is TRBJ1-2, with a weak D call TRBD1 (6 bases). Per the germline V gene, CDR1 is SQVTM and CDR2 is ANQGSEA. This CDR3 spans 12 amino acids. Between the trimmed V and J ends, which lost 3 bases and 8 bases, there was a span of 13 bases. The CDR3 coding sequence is TGCAGCGTTGAGGCTGGGGGCTTAGGCTACACCTTC. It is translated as CSVEAGGLGYTF. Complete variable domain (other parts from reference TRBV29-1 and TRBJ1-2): SAVISQKPSRDICQRGTSLTIQCQVDSQVTMMFWYRQQPGQSLTLIATANQGSEATYESGFVIDKFPISRPNLTFSTLTVSNMSPEDSSIYLCSVEAGGLGYTFGSGTRLTVV.

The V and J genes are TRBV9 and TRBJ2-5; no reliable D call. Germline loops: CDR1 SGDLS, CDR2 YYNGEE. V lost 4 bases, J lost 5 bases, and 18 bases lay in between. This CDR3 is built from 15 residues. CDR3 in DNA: TGTGCCAGCAGCCCTACTCTCGTCCCTACCGAGACCCAGTACTTC. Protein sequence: CASSPTLVPTETQYF.

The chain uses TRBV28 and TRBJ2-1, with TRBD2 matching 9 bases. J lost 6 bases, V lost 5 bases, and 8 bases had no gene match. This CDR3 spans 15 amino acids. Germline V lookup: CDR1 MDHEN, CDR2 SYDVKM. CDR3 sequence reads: CASSRAGGRSNEQFF. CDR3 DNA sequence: TGTGCCAGCAGTAGAGCGGGGGGCCGATCCAATGAGCAGTTCTTC.

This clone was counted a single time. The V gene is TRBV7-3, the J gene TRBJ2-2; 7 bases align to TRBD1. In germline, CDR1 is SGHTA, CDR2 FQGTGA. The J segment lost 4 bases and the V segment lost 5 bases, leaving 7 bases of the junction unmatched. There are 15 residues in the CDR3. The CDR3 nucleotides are TGTGCCAGCAGCCTCACCGGGGACAGCACCGGGGAGCTGTTTTTT. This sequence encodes CASSLTGDSTGELFF. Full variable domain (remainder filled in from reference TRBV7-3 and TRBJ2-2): GAGVSQTPSNKVTEKGKYVELRCDPISGHTALYWYRQSLGQGPEFLIYFQGTGAADDSGLPNDRFFAVRPEGSVSTLKIQRTERGDSAVYLCASSLTGDSTGELFFGEGSRLTVL.

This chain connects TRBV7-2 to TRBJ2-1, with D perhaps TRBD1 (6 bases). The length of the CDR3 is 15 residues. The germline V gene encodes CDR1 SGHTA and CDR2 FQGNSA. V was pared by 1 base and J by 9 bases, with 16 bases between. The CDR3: CASSLGGLSRGEQFF. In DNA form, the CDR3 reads TGTGCCAGCAGCTTAGGGGGGCTCTCAAGAGGTGAGCAGTTCTTC. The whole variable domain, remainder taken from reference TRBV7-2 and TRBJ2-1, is GAGVSQSPSNKVTEKGKDVELRCDPISGHTALYWYRQSLGQGLEFLIYFQGNSAPDKSGLPSDRFSAERTGGSVSTLTIQRTQQEDSAVYLCASSLGGLSRGEQFFGPGTRLTVL.

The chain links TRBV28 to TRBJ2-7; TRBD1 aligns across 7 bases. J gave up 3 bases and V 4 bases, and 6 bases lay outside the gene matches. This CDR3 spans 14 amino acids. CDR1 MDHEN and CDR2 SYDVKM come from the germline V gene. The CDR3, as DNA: TGTGCCAGCAGTTCCCCGGGACAGAGCTACGAGCAGTACTTC. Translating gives CASSSPGQSYEQYF.

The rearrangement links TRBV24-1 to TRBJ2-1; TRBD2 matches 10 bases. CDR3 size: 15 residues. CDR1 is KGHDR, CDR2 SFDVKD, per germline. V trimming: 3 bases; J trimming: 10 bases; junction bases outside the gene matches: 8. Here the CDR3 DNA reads TGTGCCACCAGTGATCTAGCGGGGGCCTCTGGGGAGCAGTTCTTC. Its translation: CATSDLAGASGEQFF.

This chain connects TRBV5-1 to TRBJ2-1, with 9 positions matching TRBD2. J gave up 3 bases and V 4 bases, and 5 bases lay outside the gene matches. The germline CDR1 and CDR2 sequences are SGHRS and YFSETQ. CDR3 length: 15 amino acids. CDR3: CASSVTSGDYNEQFF. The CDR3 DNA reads TGCGCCAGCAGCGTGACTAGCGGAGACTACAATGAGCAGTTCTTC.

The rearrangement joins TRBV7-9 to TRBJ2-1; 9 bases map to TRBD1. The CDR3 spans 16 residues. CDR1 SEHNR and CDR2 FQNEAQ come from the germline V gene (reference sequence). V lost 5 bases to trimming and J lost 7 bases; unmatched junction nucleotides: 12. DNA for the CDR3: TGTGCCAGCAGCCCGCGGACAGGGGAATATTGGAATGAGCAGTTCTTC. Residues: CASSPRTGEYWNEQFF.

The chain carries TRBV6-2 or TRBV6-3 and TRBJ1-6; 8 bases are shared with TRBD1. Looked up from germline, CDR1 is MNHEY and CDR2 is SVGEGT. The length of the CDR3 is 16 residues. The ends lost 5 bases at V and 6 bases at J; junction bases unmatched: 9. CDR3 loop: CASSPDRGFFNSPLHF. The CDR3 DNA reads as TGTGCCAGCAGTCCAGACAGGGGCTTTTTTAATTCACCCCTCCACTTT.

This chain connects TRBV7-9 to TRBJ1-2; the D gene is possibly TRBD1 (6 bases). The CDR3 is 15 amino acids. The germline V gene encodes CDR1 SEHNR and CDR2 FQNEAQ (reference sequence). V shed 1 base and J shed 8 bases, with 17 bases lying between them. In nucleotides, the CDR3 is TGTGCCAGCAGCTTAGGGGTGACAGGTTTGGGCGGCTACACCTTC. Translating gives CASSLGVTGLGGYTF. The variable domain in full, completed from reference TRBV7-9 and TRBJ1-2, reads DTGVSQNPRHKITKRGQNVTFRCDPISEHNRLYWYRQTLGQGPEFLTYFQNEAQLEKSRLLSDRFSAERPKGSFSTLEIQRTEQGDSAMYLCASSLGVTGLGGYTFGSGTRLTVV.

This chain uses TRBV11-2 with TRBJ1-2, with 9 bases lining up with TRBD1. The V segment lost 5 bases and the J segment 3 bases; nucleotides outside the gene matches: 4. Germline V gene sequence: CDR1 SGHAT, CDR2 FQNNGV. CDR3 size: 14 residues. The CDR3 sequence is CASSTGTGYYGYTF. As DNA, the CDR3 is TGTGCCAGCAGCACCGGGACAGGGTACTATGGCTACACCTTC.

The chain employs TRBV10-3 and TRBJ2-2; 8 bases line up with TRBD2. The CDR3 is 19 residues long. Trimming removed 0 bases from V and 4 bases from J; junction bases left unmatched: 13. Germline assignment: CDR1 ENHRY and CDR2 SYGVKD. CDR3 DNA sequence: TGTGCCATCAGTGAGTCAAGTAGCGGGGCCCTCCTGGGCACCGGGGAGCTGTTTTTT. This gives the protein CAISESSSGALLGTGELFF.

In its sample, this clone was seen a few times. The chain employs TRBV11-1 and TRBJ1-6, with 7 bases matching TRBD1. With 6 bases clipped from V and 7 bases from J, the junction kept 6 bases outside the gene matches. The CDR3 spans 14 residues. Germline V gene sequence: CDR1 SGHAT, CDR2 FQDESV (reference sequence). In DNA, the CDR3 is TGTGCCAGCAGGACCGGGACAGACAATTCACCCCTCCACTTT. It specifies CASRTGTDNSPLHF. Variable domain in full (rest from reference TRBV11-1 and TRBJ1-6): EAEVAQSPRYKITEKSQAVAFWCDPISGHATLYWYRQILGQGPELLVQFQDESVVDDSQLPKDRFSAERLKGVDSTLKIQPAELGDSAMYLCASRTGTDNSPLHFGNGTRLTVT.

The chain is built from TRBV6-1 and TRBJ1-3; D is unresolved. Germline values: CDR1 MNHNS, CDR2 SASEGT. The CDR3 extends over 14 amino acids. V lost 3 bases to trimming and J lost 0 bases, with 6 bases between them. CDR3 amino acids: CASSEGNSGNTIYF. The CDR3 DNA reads TGTGCCAGCAGTGAGGGCAACTCTGGAAACACCATATATTTT.

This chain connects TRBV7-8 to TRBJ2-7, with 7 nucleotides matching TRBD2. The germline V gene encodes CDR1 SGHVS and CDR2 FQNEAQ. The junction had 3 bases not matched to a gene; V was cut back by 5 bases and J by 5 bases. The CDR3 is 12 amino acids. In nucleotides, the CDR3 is TGTGCCAGCAGCGGGAGGGTCGACGAGCAGTACTTC. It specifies CASSGRVDEQYF.

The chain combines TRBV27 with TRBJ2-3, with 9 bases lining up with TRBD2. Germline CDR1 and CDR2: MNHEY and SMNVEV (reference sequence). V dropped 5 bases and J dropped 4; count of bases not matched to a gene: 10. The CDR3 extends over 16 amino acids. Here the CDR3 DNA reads TGTGCCAGCAGTCCGAGGGGTAGCGGGAGATCAGATACGCAGTATTTT. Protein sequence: CASSPRGSGRSDTQYF.

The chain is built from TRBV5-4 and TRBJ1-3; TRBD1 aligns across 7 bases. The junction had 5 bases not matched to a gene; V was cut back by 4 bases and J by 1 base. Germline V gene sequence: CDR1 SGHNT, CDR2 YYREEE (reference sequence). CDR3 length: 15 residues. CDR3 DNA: TGTGCCAGCAGCCCCAACAGGGGTTCTGGAAACACCATATATTTT. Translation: CASSPNRGSGNTIYF.

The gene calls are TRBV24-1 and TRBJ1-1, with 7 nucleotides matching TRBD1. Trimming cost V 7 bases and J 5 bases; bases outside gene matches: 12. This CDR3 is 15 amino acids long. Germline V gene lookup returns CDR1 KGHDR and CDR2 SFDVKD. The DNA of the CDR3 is TGTGCCACCAGCAAGACAGGGTCTTCGGGGACTGAAGCTTTCTTT. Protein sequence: CATSKTGSSGTEAFF.